This TCR beta chain came from a study of blood T cells in healthy people across ages. The CDR3 is 16 amino acids. V lost 3 bases and J lost 4, with 16 bases in between. CDR1 and CDR2 from the germline V gene are MDHEN and SYDVKM. Combining a sample-barcoded 5' primer with a J-beta primer mix, a second PCR ran for roughly 7 to 12 cycles. TCRdb redid the calling of the 5' RACE reads with MiXCR, one entry per CDR3 protein. The table records almost 550,000 distinct CDR3 sequences, around 24% of them present only once. This clonotype was counted between two and nine times. These same data were also listed under a study on T cells of mothers and their children.

Sequencing input: blood. The receptor was isolated from a boy aged 5-17 years in good health. The gene calls are TRBV28 and TRBJ1-3; no clear D. The CDR3 DNA is TGTGCCAGCAGTTTTTGGTCAGGTTCTGGGGGAAACACCATATATTTT. Its protein product is CASSFWSGSGGNTIYF.